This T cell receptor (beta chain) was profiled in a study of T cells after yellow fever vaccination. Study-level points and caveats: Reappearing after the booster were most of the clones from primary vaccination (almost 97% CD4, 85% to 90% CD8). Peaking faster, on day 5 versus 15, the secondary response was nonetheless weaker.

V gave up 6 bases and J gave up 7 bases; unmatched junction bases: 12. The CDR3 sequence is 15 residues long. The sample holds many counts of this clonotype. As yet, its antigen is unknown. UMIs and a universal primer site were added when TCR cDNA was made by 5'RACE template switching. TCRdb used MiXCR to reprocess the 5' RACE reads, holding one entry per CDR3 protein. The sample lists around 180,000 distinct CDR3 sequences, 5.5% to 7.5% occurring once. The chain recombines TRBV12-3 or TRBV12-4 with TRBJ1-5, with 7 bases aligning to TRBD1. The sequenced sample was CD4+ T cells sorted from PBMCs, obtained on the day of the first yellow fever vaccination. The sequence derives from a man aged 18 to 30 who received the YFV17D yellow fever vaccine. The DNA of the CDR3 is TGTGCCAGCAGAGCCGACAGGGTGGACGGACAGCCCCAGCATTTT. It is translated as CASRADRVDGQPQHF.